Below are 17 T cell receptor beta chains sequenced from a single sample in a study of identical twins. MiXCR, run by TCRdb on the 5' RACE reads, gives a single entry per CDR3 protein. The sample records about 240,000 distinct CDR3 sequences, approximately 12% being singletons. The sample was also reused in another study, on yellow fever vaccine responses in identical twins.

The sequencing sample was made of memory (CD45RO+) T cells sorted from blood. Receptors were obtained from a woman aged 18-30 years in good health.

Ten or more counts support this clonotype. The rearrangement uses TRBV10-3 and TRBJ1-6, with no clear D. Looked up from germline, CDR1 is ENHRY and CDR2 is SYGVKD. Between the trimmed V and J ends, which lost 2 bases and 9 bases, there was a span of 8 bases. The CDR3 runs to 13 residues. CDR3 DNA: TGTGCCATCAGTGAGGCGGTGGGTTCACCCCTCCACTTT. This sequence encodes CAISEAVGSPLHF.

This clonotype was seen a handful of times. The chain uses TRBV5-1 and TRBJ2-1, with 15 positions matching TRBD2. The CDR3 sequence is 17 residues long. After removal of 4 bases from V and 6 bases from J, the junction contained 8 bases not matched to a gene. Germline V gene data show CDR1 as SGHRS and CDR2 as YFSETQ. CDR3 in amino acids: CASSPGLAGGPANEQFF. DNA for the CDR3: TGCGCCAGCAGCCCAGGACTAGCGGGGGGGCCTGCCAATGAGCAGTTCTTC.

This clonotype was found a few times. This chain uses TRBV28 with TRBJ1-5, with a weak D call TRBD1 (5 bases). CDR3 length: 13 amino acids. V shed 7 bases and J shed 5 bases, with 12 bases lying between them. From germline, CDR1 is MDHEN and CDR2 SYDVKM. CDR3 sequence (DNA): TGTGCCAGCACAGGGTTTGTCCATCAGCCCCAGCATTTT. Translated, it gives CASTGFVHQPQHF. Full variable domain (remainder filled in from reference TRBV28 and TRBJ1-5): DVKVTQSSRYLVKRTGEKVFLECVQDMDHENMFWYRQDPGLGLRLIYFSYDVKMKEKGDIPEGYSVSREKKERFSLILESASTNQTSMYLCASTGFVHQPQHFGDGTRLSIL.

This clonotype occurred a few times. The V and J genes are TRBV12-3 or TRBV12-4 and TRBJ2-1, with 9 bases lining up with TRBD1. The CDR3 covers 15 residues. V lost 5 bases and J lost 3; bases outside the gene matches: 5. CDR3 loop: CASSPSGQGYNEQFF. CDR3 coding DNA: TGTGCCAGCAGTCCCTCGGGACAGGGCTACAATGAGCAGTTCTTC.

The sample holds many counts of this clonotype. The chain links TRBV7-6 to TRBJ2-1; TRBD2 is a possible D gene (6 bases). Germline CDR1 SGHVS, CDR2 FNYEAQ. Trimming removed 5 bases at V and 2 bases at J, with 13 bases between. The CDR3 consists of 15 residues. The CDR3 protein is CASSPPGLAYNEQFF. As DNA, the CDR3 is TGTGCCAGCAGCCCGCCGGGACTGGCCTACAATGAGCAGTTCTTC. Together with reference TRBV7-6 and TRBJ2-1, the CDR3 gives the full variable domain: GAGVSQSPRYKVTKRGQDVALRCDPISGHVSLYWYRQALGQGPEFLTYFNYEAQQDKSGLPNDRFSAERPEGSISTLTIQRTEQRDSAMYRCASSPPGLAYNEQFFGPGTRLTVL.

The chain couples TRBV12-3 or TRBV12-4 to TRBJ1-5, with TRBD1 matching 8 bases. This CDR3 spans 15 amino acids. V was pared by 6 bases and J by 3 bases, with 7 bases of the junction left unmatched. The CDR3 nucleotides read TGTGCCAGCAGGGAAAACAGGGGGAACAATCAGCCCCAGCATTTT. Translated, it gives CASRENRGNNQPQHF.

This clonotype showed up just a few times. The CDR3 nucleotides are TGTGCCAGCAGCTTCGGGACAGGGGGGTTTAATTCACCCCTCCACTTT. Translating gives CASSFGTGGFNSPLHF. The chain has TRBV7-2 and TRBJ1-6; 11 bases map to TRBD1. This CDR3 is 16 amino acids long. V dropped 3 bases and J dropped 6; count of bases not matched to a gene: 4. CDR1 and CDR2 (germline): SGHTA, FQGNSA.

This clonotype was counted a few times. V usage is TRBV20-1 and J usage is TRBJ2-1, with 13 bases matching TRBD2. V shed 3 bases and J 9 bases; nucleotides not matched to a gene: 8. This CDR3 spans 15 amino acids. The germline V gene has CDR1 DFQATT and CDR2 SNEGSKA (reference sequence). CDR3 sequence: CSASPLAGGKAEQFF. The DNA of the CDR3 is TGCAGTGCTAGCCCACTAGCGGGAGGGAAAGCTGAGCAGTTCTTC.

This clonotype was seen at least ten times. The V and J genes are TRBV6-4 and TRBJ2-3; the match to TRBD2 covers 16 bases. The CDR3 totals 16 residues. The trim removed 2 bases at V and 4 bases at J, leaving 0 bases unmatched. The germline CDR1 and CDR2 sequences are MRHNA and SNTAGT. CDR3 region: CASSDGTSGGADTQYF. DNA of the CDR3: TGTGCCAGCAGTGACGGGACTAGCGGGGGGGCAGATACGCAGTATTTT.

This clonotype showed up just a few times. CDR3 DNA: TGTGCCAGCAGCAGAGCGGGGGGGATTGTGGGTGAGCAGTTCTTC. This sequence encodes CASSRAGGIVGEQFF. This rearrangement joins TRBV3-1 to TRBJ2-1, with 10 nucleotides matching TRBD2. Trimming cost V 5 bases and J 9 bases; bases outside gene matches: 10. The V gene's germline CDR1 is LGHDT and CDR2 YNNKEL (reference sequence). The CDR3 length is 15 residues.

The chain recombines TRBV10-2 with TRBJ2-2; 9 bases agree with TRBD2. J was trimmed by 6 bases and V by 2 bases; bases with no gene match: 4. Germline V gene sequence: CDR1 WSHSY, CDR2 SAAADI. This CDR3 has 15 residues. CDR3 region: CASSEIAGGAGELFF. The CDR3, as DNA: TGCGCCAGCAGTGAGATTGCGGGAGGGGCCGGGGAGCTGTTTTTT.

The chain uses TRBV4-1 and TRBJ2-7; D gene uncertain. Trimming took 1 base from V and 3 from J, leaving 16 bases between them. Germline V gene sequence: CDR1 MGHRA, CDR2 YSYEKL. The CDR3 totals 16 residues. CDR3 residues: CASSQVGARTHYEQYF. Here the CDR3 DNA reads TGCGCCAGCAGCCAAGTCGGAGCTAGGACCCACTACGAGCAGTACTTC.

This chain uses TRBV7-2 with TRBJ2-3, with 7 bases lining up with TRBD2. The CDR3 loop spans 14 amino acids. The ends lost 5 bases at V and 4 bases at J; junction bases unmatched: 6. CDR1 and CDR2 from the germline V gene are SGHTA and FQGNSA. The CDR3 loop reads CASSNQRGSDTQYF. CDR3 nucleotides: TGTGCCAGCAGCAATCAGCGGGGTTCAGATACGCAGTATTTT.

This clonotype has at least ten counts. The chain is built from TRBV4-3 and TRBJ2-1, with 7 bases matching TRBD2. With V trimmed by 0 bases and J by 4 bases, 9 bases remained unmatched. The CDR3 has 17 residues. Per germline, CDR1 LGHNA and CDR2 YSLEER. CDR3 protein: CASSQDLKGGRYNEQFF. The DNA of the CDR3 is TGCGCCAGCAGCCAAGATCTTAAGGGAGGGCGGTACAATGAGCAGTTCTTC.

V and J are TRBV20-1 and TRBJ2-3; 13 positions match TRBD2. In germline, CDR1 is DFQATT, CDR2 SNEGSKA (reference sequence). The CDR3 covers 14 residues. Trimming at V came to 5 bases and at J to 10 bases, leaving 9 bases not matched to a gene. The CDR3 DNA is TGCAGTGCTCCGGGACTAGCGGGGCGTATTGCGCAGTATTTT. It translates to CSAPGLAGRIAQYF.

This clonotype has a handful of counts. The chain carries TRBV6-5 and TRBJ1-6; D is ambiguous. Germline-derived CDR1 and CDR2 are MNHEY and SVGAGI. V shed 2 bases and J shed 2 bases, with 4 bases lying between them. There are 14 residues in the CDR3. The CDR3: CASSYVTYNSPLHF. DNA for the CDR3: TGTGCCAGCAGTTACGTCACCTATAATTCACCCCTCCACTTT.

The chain recombines TRBV6-2 or TRBV6-3 with TRBJ2-2; 11 nucleotides align to TRBD1. Germline CDR1 and CDR2: MNHEY and SVGEGT. J lost 7 bases, V lost 8 bases, and 0 bases had no gene match. The CDR3 totals 12 residues. The CDR3 spells CASGTGGGELFF. In DNA form, the CDR3 reads TGTGCCAGCGGGACAGGGGGCGGGGAGCTGTTTTTT.